Listed below are T cell receptor beta chains from one sample, sequenced in a study of blood T cell repertoires in COVID-19. The table came from immunoSEQ multiplex PCR; TCRdb's copy has only in-frame clones and leaves some out. The sample carries around 460,000 clones, 70% to 90% recorded once. Sample: peripheral blood. The receptors derive from a man aged 18-30 years with COVID-19, enrolled during active disease. CDR3s include the opening cysteine and the closing phenylalanine or tryptophan. A D gene is named only where the DNA matches it firmly. Clone size, where shown, is once, few, many, or a class for clones that have expanded.

.	TRBV7-8	.	TRBJ2-3	TGTGCCAGCAGCCGCGGAGCAGATACGCAGTATTTT	CASSRGADTQYF
.	TRBV6-5	TRBD1	TRBJ1-1	TGTGCCAGCCGATTGTTGGACAGGGTGAACACTGAAGCTTTCTTT	CASRLLDRVNTEAFF
.	TRBV2	TRBD2	TRBJ2-5	TGTGCCAGCACCATCGGGACTAGCGGGGTTCAAGAGACCCAGTACTTC	CASTIGTSGVQETQYF
.	TRBV28	.	TRBJ2-3	TGTGCCAGCAGCCTAGTTCCTCCGACTATGTATACGCAGTATTTT	CASSLVPPTMYTQYF
.	TRBV11-2	.	TRBJ2-1	TGTGCCAGCAGCCTAGAGGTGGGGGGGCATAATGAGCAGTTCTTC	CASSLEVGGHNEQFF
.	TRBV19	TRBD1	TRBJ1-1	TGTGCCAGTAGTCTGACAGGGTTCACTGAAGCTTTCTTT	CASSLTGFTEAFF
.	TRBV5-1	TRBD2	TRBJ2-1	TGCGCCAGCAGCTTAGCGCGGGGGAACCTCTACAATGAGCAGTTCTTC	CASSLARGNLYNEQFF
few	TRBV4-2	TRBD2	TRBJ2-5	TGTGCCAGCAGCCAAGGCCAGCGGGGGGGCCAAGAGACCCAGTACTTC	CASSQGQRGGQETQYF
.	TRBV11-2	TRBD2	TRBJ2-3	TGTGCCAGCAGCTTTTACAGGTTCGACGGGAGGGCCCTAAGAGATACGCAGTATTTT	CASSFYRFDGRALRDTQYF
.	TRBV19	.	TRBJ2-3	TGTGCCACCTCGGGCAGAGGGACAGATACGCAGTATTTT	CATSGRGTDTQYF
once	TRBV27	TRBD1	TRBJ1-4	TGTGCCAGCAGTCTCGTAGGGGGCAATGAAAAACTGTTTTTT	CASSLVGGNEKLFF
.	TRBV21-1	.	TRBJ2-1	TGTGCCAGCAGCAATTTGAGGGCCATCGGGAACCTCTCTTACAATGAGCAGTTCTTC	CASSNLRAIGNLSYNEQFF
.	TRBV20-1	TRBD1	TRBJ1-2	TGCAGTGCTAGTCGCTCAGGGGGTAACTATGGCTACACCTTC	CSASRSGGNYGYTF
.	TRBV5-1	TRBD1	TRBJ1-3	TGCGCCAGCAGCTTTGGTCAGGGGGCAAACACCATATATTTT	CASSFGQGANTIYF
once	TRBV29-1	TRBD1	TRBJ1-1	TGCAGCACCGTACAGGGGAGGCTGGTTACTGAAGCTTTCTTT	CSTVQGRLVTEAFF
.	TRBV2	TRBD2	TRBJ2-3	TGTGCCAGCCCTGAGGTTAAAGCGGGGGCCACAGATACGCAGTATTTT	CASPEVKAGATDTQYF
.	TRBV5-6	.	TRBJ1-6	TGTGCCAGCAGCTCCCAGGGTTCGGGCTCACCCCTCCACTTT	CASSSQGSGSPLHF
once	TRBV5-6	.	TRBJ2-7	TGTGCCAGCAGCTTGGCAGGGACCTACGAGCAGTACTTC	CASSLAGTYEQYF
.	TRBV6-1	TRBD1	TRBJ2-7	TGTGCCAGCAGTGAAAGGGGTCGCGGACAGGGGTACGAGCAGTACTTC	CASSERGRGQGYEQYF
once	TRBV5-3	TRBD2	TRBJ2-1	TGTGCCAGAAGCCACCTCGTGGTAGCGGGAGGAAATGAGCAGTTCTTC	CARSHLVVAGGNEQFF
.	TRBV4-1	.	TRBJ1-2	TGCGCCAGCAGCCATCCTGAGGGGGTTAGTTTTTATGGCTACACCTTC	CASSHPEGVSFYGYTF
.	TRBV4-1	TRBD2	TRBJ2-3	TGCGCCAGCAGCCAAGACGTAACGGGACTAGCGGGACCAGATACGCAGTATTTT	CASSQDVTGLAGPDTQYF
.	TRBV2	.	TRBJ2-2	TGTGCCAGCAGCCAGGTGGATGCCGGGGAGCTGTTTTTT	CASSQVDAGELFF
.	TRBV9	TRBD1	TRBJ1-5	TGTGCCAGCAGCGGAGGGACAGGGCAGCCCCAGCATTTT	CASSGGTGQPQHF
once	TRBV11-3	TRBD1	TRBJ2-1	TGTGCCAGCAGCGCTACAGGGGCCAATGAGCAGTTCTTC	CASSATGANEQFF
.	TRBV7-2	.	TRBJ2-7	TGTGCCAGCAGCTTCGGGCAGGGGAGTACCTACGAGCAGTACTTC	CASSFGQGSTYEQYF
.	TRBV5-4	.	TRBJ2-2	TGTGCCAGCAGCTTGGGGGCCCGCGGGGAGCTGTTTTTT	CASSLGARGELFF
.	TRBV5-1	.	TRBJ2-5	TGCGCCAGCAGCTTGGGGACAACGACCCAAGAGACCCAGTACTTC	CASSLGTTTQETQYF
.	TRBV6-1	.	TRBJ2-7	TGTGCCAGCAGTGATTCTACTGCTCCTGACGAGCAGTACTTC	CASSDSTAPDEQYF
once	TRBV3-1/TRBV3-2	.	TRBJ2-7	TGTGCCAGCAGCCATGGACAGTCCTACGAGCAGTACTTC	CASSHGQSYEQYF
.	TRBV5-4	TRBD2	TRBJ2-2	TGTGCCAGCAGCACCATCACTAGCGGGGGGTCCGGGGAGCTGTTTTTT	CASSTITSGGSGELFF
.	TRBV12-5	.	TRBJ1-2	TGTGCTAGTGGTTTGGTACGGTTGGTAGGACGGGAGCATGGCTACACCTTC	CASGLVRLVGREHGYTF
.	TRBV6-5	.	TRBJ2-7	TGTGCCAGCAGTTACTCGGGGCGGGATTACTACGAGCAGTACTTC	CASSYSGRDYYEQYF
.	TRBV6-6	TRBD2	TRBJ2-7	TGTGCCAGCAGACCGACTAGCGGGGGATTCTACGAGCAGTACTTC	CASRPTSGGFYEQYF
.	TRBV19	.	TRBJ1-2	TGTGCCAGTGCCAAGCAGGCCGAAAACTATGGCTACACCTTC	CASAKQAENYGYTF
.	TRBV5-1	TRBD1	TRBJ2-5	TGCGCCAGCAGCACCGGGACAGGAGAGACCCAGTACTTC	CASSTGTGETQYF
.	TRBV5-1	TRBD1	TRBJ1-6	TGCGCCAGCAGCTACCGGGACAGCGATTCACCCCTCCACTTT	CASSYRDSDSPLHF
.	TRBV6-5	TRBD2	TRBJ2-5	TGTGCCAGCAGTTACTCGGCTAGCGGGGGGCGGGAGACCCAGTACTTC	CASSYSASGGRETQYF
.	TRBV4-1	.	TRBJ2-7	TGCGCCAGCAGCCAAGATGGGGGGTCTGGGGAGCAGTACTTC	CASSQDGGSGEQYF